This TCR beta chain was observed in a study of response to subunit inactivated influenza vaccine. TCRdb itself ran the RT-PCR reads through MiXCR, one entry per CDR3 protein. The sample holds 650,000 to 800,000 distinct CDR3 sequences; approximately 15% are singletons and the top ten take less than 7%. Study-level results: Authors proposed each seasonal influenza vaccination draws in few new T cells.

Germline-derived CDR1 and CDR2 are KGHSH and LQKENI. The CDR3 totals 13 residues. Trimming shortened V by 3 bases and J by 6 bases, and 9 bases separated the two germline ends. This clonotype was found many times. The target antigen is unknown. The source material was PBMCs from blood, sampled approximately 15 days before vaccination. The clonotype originates from a man between 50 and 59 years old who received an inactivated influenza vaccine. The gene calls are TRBV18 and TRBJ1-3; D gene ambiguous. The CDR3 loop is CASSPGVVNTIYF. As DNA, the CDR3 is TGTGCCAGCTCACCGGGAGTTGTAAACACCATATATTTT. Combining the CDR3 with reference TRBV18 and TRBJ1-3 gives the whole variable domain NAGVMQNPRHLVRRRGQEARLRCSPMKGHSHVYWYRQLPEEGLKFMVYLQKENIIDESGMPKERFSAEFPKEGPSILRIQQVVRGDSAAYFCASSPGVVNTIYFGEGSWLTVV.